Following are 14 T cell receptor beta chains from one sample sequenced in a study of blood T cell repertoires in COVID-19. Method: immunoSEQ multiplex PCR; TCRdb's copy keeps in-frame clones and lacks some. The top ten clones hold about 12% of a sample with around 59,000 clones, 78% of them seen once. Sequencing was performed on peripheral blood. These receptors originate from a man older than 75 with acute or convalescent COVID-19.

The DNA of the CDR3 is TGTGCCAGCAGTTTTCAAAAGGACAGCTACGAGCAGTACTTC. Translated: CASSFQKDSYEQYF. The chain combines TRBV27 with TRBJ2-7; TRBD1 is a possible D gene (6 bases). CDR3 length equals 14 residues. Germline CDR1 reads MNHEY; CDR2 reads SMNVEV (reference sequence). Trimming left V 3 bases short and J 3 bases short, with 12 bases between.

The chain uses TRBV5-3 and TRBJ2-1, with a tentative D call TRBD2 (5 bases). Being an ORF, TRBV5-3 has a function that is uncertain. Trimming took 0 bases from V and 0 from J, leaving 7 bases between them. The length of the CDR3 is 15 residues. The CDR3 DNA is TGTGCCAGAAGCTTGGCTAGCAGCTCCTACAATGAGCAGTTCTTC. Protein: CARSLASSSYNEQFF.

This clone has just one count. The chain employs TRBV7-2 and TRBJ2-3; TRBD2 agrees at 9 bases. Germline CDR1 is SGHTA and CDR2 is FQGNSA. This CDR3 comprises 15 residues. After removal of 6 bases from V and 5 bases from J, the junction contained 9 bases not matched to a gene. The CDR3: CASSYNAGGRDTQYF. The CDR3 coding sequence is TGTGCCAGCAGTTACAACGCGGGGGGGCGAGATACGCAGTATTTT.

The chain is built from TRBV5-5 and TRBJ1-5; D not resolved. The CDR3 loop spans 14 amino acids. V was cut by 3 bases and J by 5 bases, with 12 bases left in between. Germline V lookup: CDR1 SGHKS, CDR2 YYEKEE (reference sequence). CDR3 in DNA: TGTGCCAGCAGCTCAAGCGAGAGTTATCAGCCCCAGCATTTT. Encoded protein: CASSSSESYQPQHF.

This clone has a handful of counts. This chain uses TRBV30 with TRBJ1-2; a possible D gene is TRBD1 (6 bases). CDR3 length: 13 amino acids. V was cut by 1 base and J by 5 bases, with 11 bases left in between. In germline, CDR1 is GTSNPN, CDR2 SVGIG (reference sequence). CDR3 DNA: TGTGCCTGGAGTGGGAAGGGGGAGTATGGCTACACCTTC. This codes for CAWSGKGEYGYTF.

CDR3 DNA sequence: TGTGCCAGCAGTCTCAGGGGTGAAAAACTGTTTTTT. It encodes CASSLRGEKLFF. The genes are TRBV27 and TRBJ1-4, with a tentative D call TRBD1 (6 bases). This CDR3 contains 12 residues. V was trimmed by 5 bases and J by 7 bases, leaving 8 bases between them. Germline CDR1 reads MNHEY; CDR2 reads SMNVEV (reference sequence). Filled out from reference TRBV27 and TRBJ1-4, the complete variable domain reads EAQVTQNPRYLITVTGKKLTVTCSQNMNHEYMSWYRQDPGLGLRQIYYSMNVEVTDKGDVPEGYKVSRKEKRNFPLILESPSPNQTSLYFCASSLRGEKLFFGSGTQLSVL.

The chain joins TRBV19 to TRBJ2-3, with 10 bases matching TRBD1. From germline, CDR1 is LNHDA and CDR2 SQIVND (reference sequence). The CDR3 extends over 15 amino acids. V was clipped by 10 bases and J by 3 bases; unmatched bases: 10. The DNA for the CDR3 is TGTGCCACCCACCGGACAGGGGGGGGGACAGATACGCAGTATTTT. This sequence encodes CATHRTGGGTDTQYF.

This chain joins TRBV11-3 and TRBJ1-3, with D perhaps matching TRBD1 (6 bases). V was trimmed by 1 base and J by 0 bases, leaving 10 bases between them. The CDR3 has 16 amino acids. Germline CDR1 and CDR2: SGHNT and YENEEA. The CDR3 protein is CASSLGQESSGNTIYF. The CDR3 DNA reads TGTGCCAGCAGCTTAGGACAGGAGAGCTCTGGAAACACCATATATTTT.

The chain employs TRBV28 and TRBJ2-6, with D unresolved. The CDR3 loop spans 15 amino acids. CDR1 and CDR2 (germline): MDHEN, SYDVKM. Trimming left V 6 bases short and J 0 bases short, with 9 bases between. The CDR3 loop reads CASRSGSSGANVLTF. CDR3 nucleotides: TGTGCCAGCAGGTCAGGTAGCTCTGGGGCCAACGTCCTGACTTTC.

The V and J genes are TRBV30 and TRBJ1-6, with D possibly being TRBD1 (5 bases). The V end lost 0 bases, the J end lost 7 bases, and 7 bases lay between the germline ends. Germline-derived CDR1 and CDR2 are GTSNPN and SVGIG (reference sequence). The CDR3 contains 13 residues. The CDR3 is CAWSVRGNSPLHF. Written as DNA, the CDR3 is TGTGCCTGGAGTGTTCGGGGGAATTCACCCCTCCACTTT.

The chain combines TRBV6-2 or TRBV6-3 with TRBJ1-1, with a weak D call TRBD1 (5 bases). The V gene lost 5 bases and the J gene lost 4 bases, with 8 bases spanning the gap. CDR1 is MNHEY and CDR2 is SVGEGT in the germline V gene. This CDR3 region has 12 residues. The CDR3 coding sequence is TGTGCCAGCAGTATGGGGGGCACTGAAGCTTTCTTT. This encodes CASSMGGTEAFF.

This sequence joins TRBV5-1 and TRBJ1-2, with 7 bases lining up with TRBD1. Unmatched junction bases numbered 8, after V lost 3 bases and J lost 6 bases. Germline CDR1 reads SGHRS; CDR2 reads YFSETQ. The CDR3 spans 14 residues. The CDR3 here is CASSSAHRGDGYTF. The CDR3 DNA reads TGCGCCAGCAGCTCGGCCCACAGGGGAGATGGCTACACCTTC.

V and J are TRBV3-1 (or the pseudogene TRBV3-2) and TRBJ1-2; 11 bases are shared with TRBD1. Germline CDR1 reads LGHDT; CDR2 reads YNNKEL (reference sequence). The V gene end was trimmed by 1 base and the J gene end by 4 bases; junction bases not matched to a gene: 5. The CDR3 runs to 16 residues. CDR3 in amino acids: CASSQVSGTGGYGYTF. For the CDR3, the DNA is TGTGCCAGCAGCCAAGTCTCCGGGACAGGGGGCTATGGCTACACCTTC.

This chain uses TRBV19 with TRBJ2-1, with 9 bases lining up with TRBD2. Unmatched junction bases numbered 7, after V lost 7 bases and J lost 3 bases. Germline V gene data show CDR1 as LNHDA and CDR2 as SQIVND (reference sequence). This CDR3 has 15 residues. CDR3 sequence reads: CASTLGLAGYNEQFF. The CDR3 DNA follows: TGTGCCAGTACCCTGGGACTAGCAGGCTACAATGAGCAGTTCTTC.